A single sample gave rise to the 32 T cell receptor beta chains below, sequenced in a study of blood T cells in healthy people across ages. Sample-barcoded 5' priming and a J-beta primer mix drove a second PCR of 7 to 11 cycles. A single record per CDR3 protein comes from TCRdb applying MiXCR to the 5' RACE reads. The data contain about 650,000 distinct CDR3 sequences, 32% of them seen just once; the ten biggest clones take up 15%. The specimen sequenced was blood. The receptors were sampled from a woman of 80 years or more in good health.

The gene calls are TRBV7-8 and TRBJ1-6; TRBD1 agrees at 9 bases. This CDR3 is 15 amino acids long. The germline V gene encodes CDR1 SGHVS and CDR2 FQNEAQ. V lost 5 bases and J lost 8; bases outside the gene matches: 7. The CDR3 here is CASSEQGAWDSPLHF. CDR3 in DNA: TGTGCCAGCAGCGAACAGGGGGCATGGGATTCACCCCTCCACTTT.

This clonotype was recorded at least ten times. V is TRBV15 and J is TRBJ1-4; possibly TRBD1 for D (5 bases). Per the germline V gene, CDR1 is LNHNV and CDR2 is YYDKDF (reference sequence). The CDR3 totals 15 residues. V lost 5 bases to trimming and J lost 5 bases, with 15 bases between them. Written as DNA, the CDR3 is TGTGCCACCAGCGGAGCGTGGGCAGGGAATGAAAAACTGTTTTTT. This codes for CATSGAWAGNEKLFF.

In this sample, this clonotype turned up many times. The chain recombines TRBV7-8 with TRBJ1-5; D not certain. The V gene lost 4 bases and the J gene lost 6 bases, with 10 bases spanning the gap. The germline gives CDR1 SGHVS, CDR2 FQNEAQ. The CDR3 sequence is 13 residues long. The CDR3 DNA reads as TGTGCCAGCAGCTACAGCGGGCTTCAGCCCCAGCATTTT. Translating gives CASSYSGLQPQHF.

This clonotype was counted many times. The chain links TRBV28 to TRBJ2-4; D is uncertain. CDR1 and CDR2 (germline): MDHEN, SYDVKM. This CDR3 region has 16 residues. Trimming removed 6 bases from V and 0 bases from J, with 15 bases in between. CDR3 amino acids: CASRIGHALAKNIQYF. CDR3 nucleotide sequence: TGTGCCAGCAGAATCGGCCACGCTTTAGCCAAAAACATTCAGTACTTC.

This clonotype was seen many times. The chain employs TRBV7-9 and TRBJ2-1, with 8 bases aligning to TRBD2. V gave up 5 bases and J gave up 4 bases; unmatched junction bases: 7. The CDR3 loop spans 15 amino acids. Looked up from germline, CDR1 is SEHNR and CDR2 is FQNEAQ (reference sequence). CDR3 protein: CASSPSRGGYNEQFF. DNA of the CDR3: TGTGCCAGCAGCCCGAGCCGGGGGGGTTACAATGAGCAGTTCTTC.

Many counts were recorded for this clonotype. The V call is TRBV5-1, the J call TRBJ2-3, with 8 bases identical to TRBD2. After removal of 4 bases from V and 0 bases from J, the junction contained 4 bases not matched to a gene. Germline V gene lookup returns CDR1 SGHRS and CDR2 YFSETQ. The CDR3 is 15 amino acids. The CDR3 reads CASSALAESTDTQYF. In DNA form, the CDR3 reads TGCGCCAGCAGCGCACTAGCGGAGAGCACAGATACGCAGTATTTT.

In its sample, this clonotype was seen many times. This chain joins TRBV14 and TRBJ1-2, with unresolved D. From germline, CDR1 is SGHDN and CDR2 FVKESK. The V end lost 1 base, the J end lost 7 bases, and 10 bases lay between the germline ends. The CDR3 is 13 residues long. This CDR3 is CASSQGTFSGYTF. CDR3 DNA sequence: TGTGCCAGCAGCCAAGGAACCTTTAGTGGCTACACCTTC.

This clonotype was picked up many times. The junction differs from germline at one of its ends, possibly a read error. The gene calls are TRBV28 and TRBJ2-7, with 8 bases lining up with TRBD1. Germline-derived CDR1 and CDR2 are MDHEN and SYDVKM. The CDR3 totals 14 residues. In DNA form, the CDR3 reads TGTGCCAGCAGCAAAACAGGGGGATTCTACAAGCAGTACTTC. Translation gives CASSKTGGFYKQYF.

The V call is TRBV20-1, the J call TRBJ2-5; the D is unclear. From germline, CDR1 is DFQATT and CDR2 SNEGSKA (reference sequence). V was clipped by 1 base and J by 5 bases, with 11 bases between them. The CDR3 has 13 amino acids. CDR3: CSARVMVGETQYF. The DNA for the CDR3 is TGCAGTGCTAGAGTTATGGTAGGGGAGACCCAGTACTTC.

This clonotype was recorded many times. The V call is TRBV6-5, the J call TRBJ1-2; TRBD1 aligns across 11 bases. The J segment lost 4 bases and the V segment lost 4 bases, leaving 5 bases of the junction unmatched. This CDR3 comprises 15 residues. Germline CDR1 and CDR2: MNHEY and SVGAGI. CDR3 nucleotides: TGTGCCAGCAGTTCGGGACAGGGGGGACCCTATGGCTACACCTTC. Protein: CASSSGQGGPYGYTF.

This clonotype was seen repeatedly, ten times or more. The V call is TRBV5-6, the J call TRBJ2-5; TRBD1 might be the D (6 bases). The CDR3 contains 16 residues. Deletions cut 0 bases from V and 4 bases from J, with 16 bases between. Germline-derived CDR1 and CDR2 are SGHDT and YYEEEE. CDR3 loop: CASSLVVRGFGETQYF. CDR3 nucleotides: TGTGCCAGCAGCTTGGTTGTCAGGGGCTTTGGAGAGACCCAGTACTTC.

This clonotype was detected many times. The chain recombines TRBV2 with TRBJ2-7; weak D call: TRBD2 (6 bases). This CDR3 contains 15 residues. The V end lost 7 bases, the J end lost 2 bases, and 18 bases lay between the germline ends. Germline assignment: CDR1 SNHLY and CDR2 FYNNEI. The CDR3 protein is CASTEEGIIAYEQYF. The CDR3 nucleotides are TGTGCCAGCACCGAGGAGGGTATAATCGCCTACGAGCAGTACTTC.

This clonotype was found many times. CDR3 nucleotides: TGCGGATTGCTGCTAGCGGGCTATGAGCAGTTCTTC. Translation gives CGLLLAGYEQFF. The chain employs TRBV20-1 and TRBJ2-1, with 8 bases aligning to TRBD2. This CDR3 comprises 12 residues. Germline values: CDR1 DFQATT, CDR2 SNEGSKA (reference sequence).

This clonotype was seen once. A much larger clone lies one base from this, so it may be a read error. The rearrangement links TRBV10-2 to TRBJ2-7, with 10 bases lining up with TRBD1. The CDR3 has 15 residues. The germline CDR1 and CDR2 sequences are WSHSY and SAAADI. This CDR3 reads CTSSVPDRGQDEQYF. The CDR3 bases are TGCACCAGCAGTGTGCCAGACAGGGGGCAGGACGAGCAGTACTTC.

Points on this clonotype: The junction differs from germline at one of its ends, possibly a read error. The chain uses TRBV6-2 or TRBV6-3 and TRBJ2-3, with TRBD2 as a possible D gene (7 bases). The length of the CDR3 is 17 residues. Germline CDR1 MNHEY, CDR2 SVGEGT. CDR3 sequence reads: CAGSYVGGPPSTDTQYF. The DNA for the CDR3 is TGTGCCGGCAGTTACGTGGGGGGGCCACCTTCCACAGATACGCAGTATTTT.

CDR3 in DNA: TGTGCCAGCAGCCCGGGGACTAGCGGCTCAGATACGCAGTATTTT. It codes for CASSPGTSGSDTQYF. This rearrangement joins TRBV7-9 to TRBJ2-3; 11 nucleotides align to TRBD2. Germline V lookup: CDR1 SEHNR, CDR2 FQNEAQ (reference sequence). V shed 5 bases and J 4 bases; nucleotides not matched to a gene: 5. CDR3 length: 15 amino acids.

This clonotype occurred a few times. The chain carries TRBV10-3 and TRBJ1-2; weak D call: TRBD1 (5 bases). V shed 2 bases and J shed 13 bases, with 20 bases lying between them. The CDR3 is 14 amino acids. CDR1 is ENHRY, CDR2 SYGVKD, per germline. The CDR3 coding sequence is TGTGCCATCAGTGAGGCCCGGGCCCCTAGGCAGGGCACCTTC. Translation gives CAISEARAPRQGTF.

This clonotype appeared many times. V gene TRBV2 combines with J gene TRBJ2-6; D not resolved. Deletions cut 4 bases from V and 0 bases from J, with 7 bases between. The germline V gene has CDR1 SNHLY and CDR2 FYNNEI. The CDR3 runs to 15 residues. CDR3 coding DNA: TGTGCCAGCAGTGCCATTAACTCTGGGGCCAACGTCCTGACTTTC. Amino acid sequence: CASSAINSGANVLTF. Combining the CDR3 with reference TRBV2 and TRBJ2-6 gives the whole variable domain EPEVTQTPSHQVTQMGQEVILRCVPISNHLYFYWYRQILGQKVEFLVSFYNNEISEKSEIFDDQFSVERPDGSNFTLKIRSTKLEDSAMYFCASSAINSGANVLTFGAGSRLTVL.

About this clonotype itself: Being one base from a much bigger clone, this may be a read error. The chain uses TRBV7-2 and TRBJ2-3; no definite D call. Germline V lookup: CDR1 SGHTA, CDR2 FQGNSA. V was pared by 6 bases and J by 5 bases, with 15 bases between. The CDR3 runs to 14 residues. The CDR3 DNA reads as TGTGCCAGCAGGCGAGACACCTCCGGAGATACGCAGTATTTT. It is translated as CASRRDTSGDTQYF.

Ten or more counts support this clonotype. The J gene is TRBJ2-3, the V gene TRBV10-2; the D is unclear. CDR1 and CDR2 from the germline V gene are WSHSY and SAAADI. Trimming left V 6 bases short and J 1 base short, with 23 bases between. The CDR3 runs 18 residues. The CDR3 region has the DNA TGCGCCAGCAGCCCTCCCCCCTCAAATAAGCGCGGCACAGATACGCAGTATTTT. This encodes CASSPPPSNKRGTDTQYF.

This clonotype has at least ten counts. The rearrangement joins TRBV20-1 to TRBJ2-3; D unclear. Germline V gene data show CDR1 as DFQATT and CDR2 as SNEGSKA (reference sequence). The CDR3 has 15 residues. The V gene lost 5 bases and the J gene lost 4 bases, with 19 bases spanning the gap. The CDR3 protein is CSAARQSPSADTQYF. Here the CDR3 DNA reads TGCAGTGCTGCTAGACAATCTCCGAGCGCAGATACGCAGTATTTT.

This chain links TRBV4-1 with TRBJ2-1, with TRBD2 matching 7 bases. From germline, CDR1 is MGHRA and CDR2 YSYEKL. This CDR3 comprises 16 residues. V dropped 0 bases and J dropped 7; count of bases not matched to a gene: 9. In DNA form, the CDR3 reads TGCGCCAGCAGCCAAGAAATGAGGACTAGATTTAATGAGCAGTTCTTC. It is translated as CASSQEMRTRFNEQFF.

This clonotype has a count of ten or more. This chain's CDR3 is CASSEGSISQYF. CDR3 sequence (DNA): TGTGCCAGTAGCGAGGGCTCAATCTCGCAGTACTTC. The genes are TRBV19 and TRBJ2-5; D possibly corresponds to TRBD2 (5 bases). V shed 6 bases and J shed 11 bases, with 16 bases lying between them. CDR1 and CDR2 from the germline V gene are LNHDA and SQIVND (reference sequence). The length of the CDR3 is 12 residues. Combining the CDR3 with reference TRBV19 and TRBJ2-5 gives the whole variable domain DGGITQSPKYLFRKEGQNVTLSCEQNLNHDAMYWYRQDPGQGLRLIYYSQIVNDFQKGDIAEGYSVSREKKESFPLTVTSAQKNPTAFYLCASSEGSISQYFGPGTRLLVL.

Points on this clonotype: With a much larger clone just one base away, this may be a read error. The chain employs TRBV10-3 and TRBJ2-1; a weak D match, TRBD2 (8 bases). The CDR3 runs to 15 residues. V was cut by 5 bases and J by 5 bases, with 16 bases left in between. Germline CDR1 and CDR2: ENHRY and SYGVKD. In DNA form, the CDR3 reads TGTGCCATCAGTATAGCGGGACAGAACAACAATGAGCAGTTCTTC. Protein product: CAISIAGQNNNEQFF.

At least ten counts were recorded for this clonotype. V gene TRBV27 combines with J gene TRBJ1-6; 7 bases are shared with TRBD1. Germline CDR1 is MNHEY and CDR2 is SMNVEV (reference sequence). Losses at the gene ends were 6 bases for V and 9 bases for J; bases not matched to a gene: 5. The CDR3 runs 13 residues. The CDR3 coding sequence is TGTGCCAGCAGGACAGGGTGGAGTTCACCCCTCCACTTT. It specifies CASRTGWSSPLHF.

This clonotype was observed many times. CDR3 protein: CASSSGQGVNQPQHF. The CDR3 DNA sequence: TGCGCCAGCAGCTCCGGACAGGGGGTGAATCAGCCCCAGCATTTT. The chain joins TRBV5-1 to TRBJ1-5, with TRBD1 matching over 10 bases. CDR3 size: 15 residues. V lost 3 bases and J lost 4; bases outside the gene matches: 4. Germline CDR1 SGHRS, CDR2 YFSETQ.

The chain combines TRBV5-6 with TRBJ2-5; 10 nucleotides match TRBD2. The J call is uncertain, as TRBJ2-7 better fits the DNA end. The germline CDR1 and CDR2 sequences are SGHDT and YYEEEE. The CDR3 has 16 residues. CDR3 in DNA: TGTGCCAGCAGCTTGAGGACTAGCGGCCGACCCTACGAGCAGTACTTC. Protein: CASSLRTSGRPYEQYF.

This clonotype has only one observation. One junction end does not reproduce the germline sequence, and a read error may be involved. The chain has TRBV20-1 and TRBJ1-1, with 7 nucleotides matching TRBD1. CDR1 is DFQATT and CDR2 is SNEGSKA in the germline V gene (reference sequence). The CDR3 length is 13 residues. The chain's CDR3 is CSTSGFRGTEAFF. DNA for the CDR3: TGCAGTACTAGCGGCTTCAGGGGGACTGAAGCTTTCTTT.

In its sample, this clonotype was seen many times. The V call is TRBV11-1, the J call TRBJ2-7, with D perhaps being TRBD1 or TRBD2 (5 bases each). Germline-derived CDR1 and CDR2 are SGHAT and FQDESV (reference sequence). The CDR3 sequence is 16 residues long. V lost 5 bases and J 4 bases, leaving 21 bases between the germline ends. CDR3 amino acids: CASSINFGTVDYEQYF. The CDR3 DNA is TGTGCCAGCAGCATTAATTTTGGGACGGTGGATTACGAGCAGTACTTC.

This clonotype was counted a single time. V is TRBV9 and J is TRBJ1-4; no clear D gene. The CDR3 spans 15 residues. Germline loops: CDR1 SGDLS, CDR2 YYNGEE. The V and J ends lost 5 bases and 6 bases respectively, with 17 bases between them. This CDR3 reads CASSTREGVHEKLFF. The CDR3 DNA is TGTGCCAGCAGTACCCGGGAGGGAGTACATGAAAAACTGTTTTTT. The full variable domain, with the rest looked up from reference TRBV9 and TRBJ1-4, is DSGVTQTPKHLITATGQRVTLRCSPRSGDLSVYWYQQSLDQGLQFLIQYYNGEERAKGNILERFSAQQFPDLHSELNLSSLELGDSALYFCASSTREGVHEKLFFGSGTQLSVL.

This clonotype has just a few counts. This could be a read error, since a much larger clone is one nucleotide away. The V gene is TRBV9, the J gene TRBJ2-1; maybe TRBD2 (6 bases). The J call may be in error: the DNA end matches TRBJ2-7 better. The germline CDR1 and CDR2 sequences are SGDLS and YYNGEE. The CDR3 extends over 13 amino acids. The CDR3: CASSFFTSNEQYF. Here the CDR3 DNA reads TGTGCCAGCAGCTTTTTTACTAGCAATGAGCAGTACTTC.

Of note for this clonotype: This may come from a read error, since a much larger clone is one base off. This sequence joins TRBV7-8 and TRBJ2-5; 9 bases map to TRBD2. In germline, CDR1 is SGHVS, CDR2 FQNEAQ. The CDR3 is made up of 15 amino acids. V lost 3 bases to trimming and J lost 11 bases; unmatched junction nucleotides: 13. CDR3 in DNA: TGTGCCAGCAGCTTGGCGGGGGGGCCAGGGTATGAGCAGTACTTC. As protein: CASSLAGGPGYEQYF.